The 32 T cell receptor beta chains in this list originate from one sample, sequenced in a study of blood T cell repertoires in COVID-19. Produced via immunoSEQ multiplex PCR; TCRdb's table is partial and in-frame only. Among 200,000 to 250,000 clones listed, roughly nine tenths were seen once. Sequencing was done on a sample of peripheral blood. The receptors derive from a man aged 60 to 69 who had recovered from COVID-19.

This chain connects TRBV28 to TRBJ2-7; TRBD1 agrees at 9 bases. J was trimmed by 1 base and V by 6 bases; bases with no gene match: 7. The length of the CDR3 is 15 residues. Germline CDR1 is MDHEN and CDR2 is SYDVKM. The CDR3 sequence: CASRTPGQGSYEQYF. CDR3 DNA: TGTGCCAGCAGGACCCCGGGACAGGGTTCCTACGAGCAGTACTTC.

This chain uses TRBV9 with TRBJ2-2; D is possibly TRBD1 (6 bases). Trimming removed 2 bases from V and 5 bases from J, with 13 bases in between. The CDR3 is 15 amino acids. Germline-derived CDR1 and CDR2 are SGDLS and YYNGEE. This chain's CDR3 is CASSVGQGHTGELFF. The CDR3 bases are TGTGCCAGCAGCGTCGGCCAGGGGCATACCGGGGAGCTGTTTTTT. Together with reference TRBV9 and TRBJ2-2, the CDR3 gives the full variable domain: DSGVTQTPKHLITATGQRVTLRCSPRSGDLSVYWYQQSLDQGLQFLIQYYNGEERAKGNILERFSAQQFPDLHSELNLSSLELGDSALYFCASSVGQGHTGELFFGEGSRLTVL.

The rearrangement uses TRBV3-1 (or the pseudogene TRBV3-2) and TRBJ2-2; D possibly corresponds to TRBD2 (6 bases). CDR1 LGHDT and CDR2 YNNKEL come from the germline V gene (reference sequence). The CDR3 contains 14 residues. The ends were cut back, 3 bases at V and 6 bases at J, with 11 bases in the middle. In DNA form, the CDR3 reads TGTGCCAGCAGCCAGGCACGGAGGGCCGGGGAGCTGTTTTTT. Translation gives CASSQARRAGELFF.

The rearrangement joins TRBV18 to TRBJ2-7; 8 nucleotides agree with TRBD1. V lost 1 base and J lost 3; bases outside the gene matches: 8. CDR3 length equals 16 residues. Germline CDR1 reads KGHSH; CDR2 reads LQKENI. The CDR3 coding sequence is TGTGCCAGCTCACCACTCGGGACAGGTACAGTCTACGAGCAGTACTTC. Residues: CASSPLGTGTVYEQYF. The full variable domain, completed using reference TRBV18 and TRBJ2-7, is NAGVMQNPRHLVRRRGQEARLRCSPMKGHSHVYWYRQLPEEGLKFMVYLQKENIIDESGMPKERFSAEFPKEGPSILRIQQVVRGDSAAYFCASSPLGTGTVYEQYFGPGTRLTVT.

The chain carries TRBV7-3 and TRBJ2-1; 12 bases agree with TRBD2. Trimming took 3 bases from V and 6 from J; bases not matched to a gene: 12. CDR1 and CDR2 from the germline V gene are SGHTA and FQGTGA. This CDR3 contains 18 residues. The CDR3 loop is CASSLTSGSVGLRNEQFF. CDR3 coding DNA: TGTGCCAGCAGCTTGACTAGCGGGAGTGTAGGGTTACGCAATGAGCAGTTCTTC.

The genes are TRBV10-3 and TRBJ2-1; no clear D gene. Per germline, CDR1 ENHRY and CDR2 SYGVKD. There are 14 residues in the CDR3. The ends were cut back, 7 bases at V and 2 bases at J, with 12 bases in the middle. As DNA, the CDR3 is TGTGCCATCAAGCCCAGTAGCCCCTACAATGAGCAGTTCTTC. Its protein product is CAIKPSSPYNEQFF.

The sample holds one count of this clone. The chain joins TRBV9 to TRBJ1-1; TRBD1 matches 12 bases. This CDR3 spans 15 amino acids. V gave up 0 bases and J gave up 9 bases; unmatched junction bases: 6. CDR1 is SGDLS, CDR2 YYNGEE, per germline. This CDR3 is CASSVEGTGGAKAFF. CDR3 DNA: TGTGCCAGCAGCGTAGAGGGGACAGGGGGCGCGAAAGCTTTCTTT.

The CDR3 DNA is TGTGCCAGCAGTTACAGGAGGGACGCGCACTACGAGCAGTACTTC. This sequence encodes CASSYRRDAHYEQYF. The chain couples TRBV6-6 to TRBJ2-7; weak D call: TRBD2 (6 bases). CDR1 is MNHNY and CDR2 is SVGAGI in the germline V gene (reference sequence). This CDR3 region has 15 residues. V lost 2 bases, J lost 3 bases, and 14 bases lay in between.

The V call is TRBV10-3, the J call TRBJ1-1; 9 bases map to TRBD1. The junction had 7 bases not matched to a gene; V was cut back by 10 bases and J by 4 bases. CDR3 length: 13 amino acids. Germline V gene data show CDR1 as ENHRY and CDR2 as SYGVKD. CDR3 coding DNA: TGTGCCAGCCGGGACAGGGATCTCACTGAAGCTTTCTTT. Encoded protein: CASRDRDLTEAFF.

In DNA form, the CDR3 reads TGCAGCGTTGAGTACGGCGAGCAGTACTTC. It is translated as CSVEYGEQYF. The chain has TRBV29-1 and TRBJ2-7; D is ambiguous. CDR3 length equals 10 residues. Deletions cut 3 bases from V and 6 bases from J, with 6 bases between. Looked up from germline, CDR1 is SQVTM and CDR2 is ANQGSEA.

The chain is built from TRBV6-1 and TRBJ2-7, with TRBD1 as a possible D gene (6 bases). This CDR3 contains 16 residues. V lost 3 bases and J 5 bases, leaving 20 bases between the germline ends. Germline V gene lookup returns CDR1 MNHNS and CDR2 SASEGT. CDR3 in DNA: TGTGCCAGCAGTGAGTCAGGACAGACCCTTCGGAACGAGCAGTACTTC. Its protein product is CASSESGQTLRNEQYF.

The CDR3 here is CAISEFGTGDTEAFF. CDR3 sequence (DNA): TGTGCCATCAGTGAGTTCGGGACAGGGGACACTGAAGCTTTCTTT. This chain links TRBV10-3 with TRBJ1-1; 10 bases align to TRBD1. The CDR3 length is 15 residues. CDR1 is ENHRY and CDR2 is SYGVKD in the germline V gene. V trimming: 1 base; J trimming: 3 bases; junction bases outside the gene matches: 2.

V usage is TRBV9 and J usage is TRBJ1-5; TRBD1 is a possible D gene (6 bases). This CDR3 is built from 14 residues. Trimming removed 1 base from V and 4 bases from J, with 9 bases in between. Looked up from germline, CDR1 is SGDLS and CDR2 is YYNGEE. The CDR3 DNA is TGTGCCAGCAGCGTAACAGGGAAGAATCAGCCCCAGCATTTT. Amino acids: CASSVTGKNQPQHF. The full variable domain, rest sourced from reference TRBV9 and TRBJ1-5, is DSGVTQTPKHLITATGQRVTLRCSPRSGDLSVYWYQQSLDQGLQFLIQYYNGEERAKGNILERFSAQQFPDLHSELNLSSLELGDSALYFCASSVTGKNQPQHFGDGTRLSIL.

This clone was recorded once. The chain employs TRBV5-4 and TRBJ1-2; D remains unclear. The germline V and J ends were trimmed by 5 bases and 2 bases, with 10 bases remaining between them. The CDR3 spans 13 residues. Germline V gene lookup returns CDR1 SGHNT and CDR2 YYREEE (reference sequence). CDR3 region: CASRYTPNYGYTF. Written as DNA, the CDR3 is TGTGCCAGCAGATACACGCCGAACTATGGCTACACCTTC.

V usage is TRBV2 and J usage is TRBJ2-1; the D is unclear. V was trimmed by 8 bases and J by 0 bases, leaving 11 bases between them. The germline gives CDR1 SNHLY, CDR2 FYNNEI. This CDR3 region has 14 residues. Here the CDR3 DNA reads TGTGCCAGCCACCGACAAAGCTCCTACAATGAGCAGTTCTTC. Its protein product is CASHRQSSYNEQFF.

The rearrangement uses TRBV24-1 and TRBJ2-1, with 8 bases matching TRBD2. CDR1 is KGHDR and CDR2 is SFDVKD in the germline V gene. V lost 3 bases and J lost 0; bases outside the gene matches: 6. The CDR3 has 17 residues. This CDR3 reads CATSDLAGPSSYNEQFF. The CDR3 coding sequence is TGTGCCACCAGTGATCTAGCGGGCCCGAGCTCCTACAATGAGCAGTTCTTC.

This clone was detected once. The rearrangement joins TRBV6-5 to TRBJ1-1; 9 bases are a match to TRBD1. V lost 8 bases, J lost 1 base, and 5 bases stayed unmatched. The CDR3 consists of 14 residues. CDR1 is MNHEY, CDR2 SVGAGI, per germline. The CDR3 region has the DNA TGTGCCAGCCGGTCGACAGGGGGGAACACTGAAGCTTTCTTT. Translated: CASRSTGGNTEAFF.

This sequence joins TRBV7-9 and TRBJ1-1; D might be TRBD1 (6 bases). This CDR3 is built from 14 residues. Germline CDR1 SEHNR, CDR2 FQNEAQ (reference sequence). Trimming removed 5 bases from V and 4 bases from J, with 14 bases in between. The CDR3: CASSRNRAGTEAFF. In DNA form, the CDR3 reads TGTGCCAGCAGCCGAAACAGGGCGGGCACTGAAGCTTTCTTT.

The chain uses TRBV7-2 and TRBJ2-7; D not certain. The germline gives CDR1 SGHTA, CDR2 FQGNSA. The V end lost 5 bases, the J end lost 0 bases, and 11 bases lay between the germline ends. The CDR3 totals 14 residues. For the CDR3, the DNA is TGTGCCAGCAGCCCCCAACTGAGCTCCTACGAGCAGTACTTC. Its translation: CASSPQLSSYEQYF.

The V call is TRBV7-2, the J call TRBJ2-2, with D possibly TRBD1 on 6 matching bases. Germline-derived CDR1 and CDR2 are SGHTA and FQGNSA. The CDR3 contains 16 residues. V lost 5 bases and J lost 1, with 14 bases in between. The CDR3 DNA is TGTGCCAGCAGCACCGCCGGGACAATGAACACCGGGGAGCTGTTTTTT. Its translation: CASSTAGTMNTGELFF.

The gene calls are TRBV2 and TRBJ2-3, with TRBD2 identical over 7 bases. The length of the CDR3 is 15 residues. J gave up 1 base and V 4 bases, and 5 bases lay outside the gene matches. Germline values: CDR1 SNHLY, CDR2 FYNNEI. The CDR3 DNA reads TGTGCCAGCAGTGCGGGGGGAGGAGGCACAGATACGCAGTATTTT. It specifies CASSAGGGGTDTQYF.

This chain joins TRBV19 and TRBJ2-7; D is perhaps TRBD1 (6 bases). CDR3 length equals 16 residues. V shed 5 bases and J shed 0 bases, with 17 bases lying between them. Germline values: CDR1 LNHDA, CDR2 SQIVND (reference sequence). The chain's CDR3 is CASSALPGQTSYEQYF. The DNA for the CDR3 is TGTGCCAGTAGTGCCCTACCGGGACAAACCTCCTACGAGCAGTACTTC.

The genes are TRBV25-1 and TRBJ2-3, with D maybe TRBD2 (6 bases). CDR3 length: 14 residues. V was trimmed by 3 bases and J by 2 bases, leaving 9 bases between them. Germline CDR1 and CDR2: MGHDK and SYGVNS. As DNA, the CDR3 is TGTGCCAGCAGTGACCGGGGGTTCACAGATACGCAGTATTTT. Its protein product is CASSDRGFTDTQYF.

On this clone: The same CDR3 also results from other DNA sequences found in this sample. The chain couples TRBV3-1 (or the pseudogene TRBV3-2) to TRBJ1-5; D is perhaps TRBD1 (6 bases). The CDR3 extends over 14 amino acids. Trimming cost V 4 bases and J 1 base, with 8 bases left between them. The germline gives CDR1 LGHDT, CDR2 YNNKEL (reference sequence). CDR3 region: CASSLQGSNQPQHF. CDR3 bases: TGTGCCAGCAGCCTACAGGGAAGCAATCAGCCCCAGCATTTT.

This clone has only one observation. The chain couples TRBV6-5 to TRBJ2-7; the match to TRBD2 covers 7 bases. The CDR3 runs to 15 residues. Trimming removed 5 bases from V and 2 bases from J; junction bases left unmatched: 9. Germline values: CDR1 MNHEY, CDR2 SVGAGI. CDR3: CASSPPGGGTYEQYF. The CDR3 DNA sequence: TGTGCCAGCAGTCCCCCTGGGGGGGGAACCTACGAGCAGTACTTC.

The chain is built from TRBV5-4 and TRBJ2-3; tentative D call: TRBD2 (5 bases). This CDR3 has 14 amino acids. From germline, CDR1 is SGHNT and CDR2 YYREEE (reference sequence). The V end lost 1 base, the J end lost 5 bases, and 11 bases lay between the germline ends. This chain's CDR3 is CASSLNTGVDTQYF. The CDR3 DNA follows: TGTGCCAGCAGCTTGAACACCGGGGTAGATACGCAGTATTTT.

This clone has a single count. V gene TRBV7-9 combines with J gene TRBJ1-6, with 9 bases that match TRBD1. The germline V gene encodes CDR1 SEHNR and CDR2 FQNEAQ (reference sequence). The V gene end was trimmed by 0 bases and the J gene end by 5 bases; junction bases not matched to a gene: 5. The CDR3 sequence is 17 residues long. Here the CDR3 DNA reads TGTGCCAGCAGCTTAGCAAGGACAGGGGCCCATAATTCACCCCTCCACTTT. The encoded protein is CASSLARTGAHNSPLHF.

The chain recombines TRBV2 with TRBJ2-5, with TRBD1 identical over 10 bases. V lost 6 bases and J lost 2; bases outside the gene matches: 6. Looked up from germline, CDR1 is SNHLY and CDR2 is FYNNEI. This CDR3 has 15 amino acids. CDR3 loop: CASRRGQGQQETQYF. The CDR3 DNA follows: TGTGCCAGCAGGAGGGGACAGGGGCAACAAGAGACCCAGTACTTC.

A single count supports this clone. This chain uses TRBV18 with TRBJ2-3; TRBD2 matches at 16 bases. CDR3 length: 18 residues. The V segment lost 6 bases and the J segment 4 bases; nucleotides outside the gene matches: 10. Germline CDR1 reads KGHSH; CDR2 reads LQKENI. The DNA for the CDR3 is TGTGCCAGCTCTCCTGCCGGGACTAGCGGGAGGGCCCCAGATACGCAGTATTTT. The encoded protein is CASSPAGTSGRAPDTQYF.

The rearrangement joins TRBV28 to TRBJ2-1; D possibly corresponds to TRBD2 (6 bases). In germline, CDR1 is MDHEN, CDR2 SYDVKM. CDR3 length equals 16 residues. V lost 1 base and J lost 1, with 11 bases in between. CDR3 residues: CASSLLASVSYNEQFF. DNA of the CDR3: TGTGCCAGCAGTTTATTGGCTAGCGTTTCCTACAATGAGCAGTTCTTC. The variable domain in full, completed from reference TRBV28 and TRBJ2-1, reads DVKVTQSSRYLVKRTGEKVFLECVQDMDHENMFWYRQDPGLGLRLIYFSYDVKMKEKGDIPEGYSVSREKKERFSLILESASTNQTSMYLCASSLLASVSYNEQFFGPGTRLTVL.

The chain links TRBV12-1 to TRBJ2-7; no DNA check was done on the table's D call, TRBD1. TRBV12-1 is a listed pseudogene. The CDR3 loop spans 10 amino acids. The CDR3 DNA is TGTGCCAGCACCACCTACGAGCAGTACTTC. Its protein product is CASTTYEQYF.

V and J are TRBV3-1 (or the pseudogene TRBV3-2) and TRBJ2-7, with a possible D match to TRBD1 (6 bases). CDR1 LGHDT and CDR2 YNNKEL come from the germline V gene (reference sequence). Trimming removed 5 bases at V and 2 bases at J, with 13 bases between. The CDR3 has 14 residues. In DNA, the CDR3 is TGTGCCAGCAGCGGGGGCAGGGGTACCTACGAGCAGTACTTC. Protein product: CASSGGRGTYEQYF.